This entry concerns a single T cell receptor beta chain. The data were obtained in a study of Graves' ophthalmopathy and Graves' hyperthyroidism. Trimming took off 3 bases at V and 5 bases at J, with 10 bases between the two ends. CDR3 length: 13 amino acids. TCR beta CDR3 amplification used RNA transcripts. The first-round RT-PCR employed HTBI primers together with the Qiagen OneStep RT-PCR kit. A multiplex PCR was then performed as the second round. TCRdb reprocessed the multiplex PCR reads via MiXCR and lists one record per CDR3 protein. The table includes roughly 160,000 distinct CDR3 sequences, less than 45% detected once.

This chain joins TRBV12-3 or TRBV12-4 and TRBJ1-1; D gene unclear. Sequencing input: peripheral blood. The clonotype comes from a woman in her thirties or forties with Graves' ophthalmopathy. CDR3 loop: CASSLLPETEAFF. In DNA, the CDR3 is TGTGCCAGCAGTTTGCTCCCCGAAACTGAAGCTTTCTTT.